The T cell receptor beta chain under discussion was sequenced for a study of CD8+ T cells in alopecia areata. Looking at the study overall: Affected scalp percentage gauged treated patients' severity.

This clone was seen a few times. Its antigen is currently unknown. After isolation, RNA underwent reverse transcription to generate cDNA as the sequencing template. Sequencing was performed with immunoSEQ multiplex PCR; in TCRdb, only in-frame clones are kept and a portion is missing. The repertoire holds approximately 220,000 clones, with 30% to 40% as singletons. The CDR3 is made up of 18 amino acids. Germline CDR1 is SEHNR and CDR2 is FQNEAQ (reference sequence). The V end lost 5 bases, the J end lost 0 bases, and 17 bases lay between the germline ends. Findings of the study overall: Possibly as an HLA-related effect, TCR sharing across patients appeared less clear than in mice. Scalp and blood retained many expanded lesional clones during tofacitinib.

This sample's treatment: oral pan-JAK inhibitor, 5-10 mg twice daily. Sample: CD4+ T cells sorted from blood, taken around week 31, from a patient treated with tofacitinib. The receptor was derived from a human donor with alopecia areata. J is TRBJ2-6 and V is TRBV7-9, with D tentatively TRBD1 (5 bases). CDR3 in amino acids: CASSRQGDLSSGANVLTF. As DNA, the CDR3 is TGTGCCAGCAGCCGGCAGGGCGATCTGAGCTCTGGGGCCAACGTCCTGACTTTC. Full variable domain (missing parts from reference TRBV7-9 and TRBJ2-6): DTGVSQNPRHKITKRGQNVTFRCDPISEHNRLYWYRQTLGQGPEFLTYFQNEAQLEKSRLLSDRFSAERPKGSFSTLEIQRTEQGDSAMYLCASSRQGDLSSGANVLTFGAGSRLTVL.